This T cell receptor (beta chain) stems from a study of T-cell memory formation after mild COVID-19. Across the study: Largely, the TCR clusters proved donor specific. Study-wide findings and caveats: From day 15 to 85, contracting clones were balanced between CD4 and CD8, whereas later expanders leaned toward CD4+. A second wave of clones peaked on day 37, and their SARS-CoV-2 specificity went unconfirmed.

The ends lost 5 bases at V and 4 bases at J; junction bases unmatched: 16. The CDR3 has 17 amino acids. Germline lookup yields CDR1 SQVTM and CDR2 ANQGSEA. TCRdb re-called the 5' RACE reads through MiXCR, storing one row per CDR3 protein. The sample contains 390,000 or so distinct CDR3 sequences, roughly 15% of which appear only once. As for this clonotype: Its antigen is undetermined.

Sequencing was performed on PBMCs or a T cell subset sorted from them (not recorded which). The V gene is TRBV29-1, the J gene TRBJ1-2; TRBD1 matches 10 bases. This clonotype originated in a man aged 18 to 30 who had mild COVID-19 (a few samples of this study predate the infection). Cell type and time point are not known. The CDR3 is CSVPGRDRGAYLYGYTF. The CDR3 DNA reads as TGCAGCGTTCCCGGCCGGGACAGGGGCGCCTACCTCTATGGCTACACCTTC.